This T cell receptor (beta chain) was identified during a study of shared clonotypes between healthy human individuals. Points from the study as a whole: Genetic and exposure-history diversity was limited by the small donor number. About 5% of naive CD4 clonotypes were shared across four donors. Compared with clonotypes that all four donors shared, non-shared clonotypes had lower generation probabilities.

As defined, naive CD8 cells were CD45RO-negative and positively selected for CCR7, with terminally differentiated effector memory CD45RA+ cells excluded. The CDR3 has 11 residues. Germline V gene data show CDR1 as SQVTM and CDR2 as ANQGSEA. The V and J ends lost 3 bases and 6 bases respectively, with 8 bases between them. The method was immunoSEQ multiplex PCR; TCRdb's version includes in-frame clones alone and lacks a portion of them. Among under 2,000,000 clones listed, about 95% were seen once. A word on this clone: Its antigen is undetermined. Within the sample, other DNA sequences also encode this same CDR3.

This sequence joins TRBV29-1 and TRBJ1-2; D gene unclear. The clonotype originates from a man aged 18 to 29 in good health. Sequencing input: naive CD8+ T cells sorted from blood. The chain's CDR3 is CSVDTGDGYTF. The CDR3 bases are TGCAGCGTTGACACGGGAGATGGCTACACCTTC.